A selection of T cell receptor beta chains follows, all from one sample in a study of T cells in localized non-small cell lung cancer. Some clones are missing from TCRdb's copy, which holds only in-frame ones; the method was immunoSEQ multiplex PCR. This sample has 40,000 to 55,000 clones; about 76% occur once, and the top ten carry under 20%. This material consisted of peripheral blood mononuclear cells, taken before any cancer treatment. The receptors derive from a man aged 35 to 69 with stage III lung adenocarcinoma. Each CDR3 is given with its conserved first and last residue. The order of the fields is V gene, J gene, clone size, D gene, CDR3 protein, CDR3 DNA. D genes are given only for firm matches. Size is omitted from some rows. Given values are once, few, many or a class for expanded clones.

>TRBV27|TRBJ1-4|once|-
CASSLRQGREGNEKLFF
TGTGCCAGCAGTTTAAGGCAGGGGCGCGAGGGGAATGAAAAACTGTTTTTT
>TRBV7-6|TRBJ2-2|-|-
CASSSPPRISMNTGELFF
TGTGCCAGCAGCTCCCCCCCCCGGATATCAATGAACACCGGGGAGCTGTTTTTT
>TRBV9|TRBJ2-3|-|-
CASSVGGAADTQYF
TGTGCCAGCAGCGTAGGGGGGGCCGCAGATACGCAGTATTTT
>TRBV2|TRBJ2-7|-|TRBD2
CASSRTSGFSYEQYF
TGTGCCAGCAGTCGAACTAGCGGGTTTTCTTACGAGCAGTACTTC
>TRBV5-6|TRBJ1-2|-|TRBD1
CASSFPGQGYGYTF
TGTGCCAGCAGCTTCCCGGGACAGGGGTATGGCTACACCTTC
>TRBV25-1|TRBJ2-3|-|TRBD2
CASSKAGGPDTQYF
TGTGCCAGCTCTAAAGCGGGGGGGCCAGATACGCAGTATTTT
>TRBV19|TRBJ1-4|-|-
CASSIFWDNEKLFF
TGTGCCAGTAGTATATTTTGGGATAATGAAAAACTGTTTTTT
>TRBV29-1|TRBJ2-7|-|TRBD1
CSVGRGQGVYEQYF
TGCAGCGTTGGCCGGGGACAGGGGGTCTACGAGCAGTACTTC
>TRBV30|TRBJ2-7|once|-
CAWGYYEQYF
TGTGCCTGGGGATACTACGAGCAGTACTTC
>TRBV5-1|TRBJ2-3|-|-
CASSLYWGTDTQYF
TGCGCCAGCAGCTTGTATTGGGGCACAGATACGCAGTATTTT
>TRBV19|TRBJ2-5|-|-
CASTLQSTGSMYF
TGTGCCAGTACCCTTCAATCCACAGGGAGTATGTACTTC
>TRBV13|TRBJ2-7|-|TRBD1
CASSSGTGSYEQYF
TGTGCCAGCAGTTCCGGGACAGGGTCCTACGAGCAGTACTTC
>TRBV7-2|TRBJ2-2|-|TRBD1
CASSSGTGYTGELFF
TGTGCCAGCAGCTCTGGGACAGGGTACACCGGGGAGCTGTTTTTT
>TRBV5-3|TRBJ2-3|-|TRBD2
CARSPQRGASTDTQYF
TGTGCCAGAAGCCCCCAGCGGGGGGCGAGCACAGATACGCAGTATTTT
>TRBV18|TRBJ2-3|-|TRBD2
CASSPTRTSRDTQYF
TGTGCCAGCTCACCAACCCGGACTAGTCGAGATACGCAGTATTTT
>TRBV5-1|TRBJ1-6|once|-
CASSLEVQGSSPLHF
TGCGCCAGCAGCTTGGAAGTGCAGGGGAGTTCACCCCTCCACTTT
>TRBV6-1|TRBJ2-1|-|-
CASSEALRGAGEQFF
TGTGCCAGCAGTGAAGCGCTTCGGGGGGCTGGGGAGCAGTTCTTC
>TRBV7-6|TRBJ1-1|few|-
CASSLALGEAFF
TGTGCCAGCAGCTTAGCGCTTGGTGAAGCTTTCTTT
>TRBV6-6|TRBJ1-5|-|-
CASSYSQGIGQPQHF
TGTGCCAGCAGTTACTCGCAGGGTATAGGTCAGCCCCAGCATTTT
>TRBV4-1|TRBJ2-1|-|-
CASSQVISSYNEQFF
TGCGCCAGCAGCCAAGTCATTAGCTCCTACAATGAGCAGTTCTTC
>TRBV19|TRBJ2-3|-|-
CASTFRQGRASTDTQYF
TGTGCCAGTACCTTCCGACAAGGGCGGGCTAGCACAGATACGCAGTATTTT
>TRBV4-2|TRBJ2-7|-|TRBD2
CASSQDRGRLAFREQYF
TGTGCCAGCAGCCAAGACCGAGGAAGACTAGCGTTCCGCGAGCAGTACTTC
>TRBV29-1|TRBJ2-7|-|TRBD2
CSVLGLAGQPVHEQYF
TGCAGCGTCCTCGGACTAGCGGGCCAGCCAGTCCACGAGCAGTACTTC
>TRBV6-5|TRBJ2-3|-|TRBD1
CASSGGTGITDTQYF
TGTGCCAGCAGTGGAGGGACAGGGATAACAGATACGCAGTATTTT
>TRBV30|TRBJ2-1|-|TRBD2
CAWSVLAGGGQQFF
TGTGCCTGGAGTGTACTAGCGGGGGGTGGGCAGCAGTTCTTC
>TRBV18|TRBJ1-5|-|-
CASSLGGSNQPQHF
TGTGCCAGCTCACTTGGCGGGAGCAATCAGCCCCAGCATTTT
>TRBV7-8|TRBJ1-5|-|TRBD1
CASSSGQVNQPQHF
TGTGCCAGCAGCTCGGGACAGGTTAATCAGCCCCAGCATTTT
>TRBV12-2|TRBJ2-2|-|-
CASRPRQDITGELFF
TGTGCAAGTCGCCCGAGACAGGATATCACCGGGGAGCTGTTTTTT
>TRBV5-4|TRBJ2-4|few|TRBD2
CASSPAGGTLGDIQYF
TGTGCCAGCAGCCCGGCGGGGGGAACGTTGGGTGACATTCAGTACTTC
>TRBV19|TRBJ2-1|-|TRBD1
CASKDRGGTNEQFF
TGTGCCAGTAAAGACAGGGGCGGAACGAATGAGCAGTTCTTC
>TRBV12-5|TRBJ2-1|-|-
CASGLVREQFF
TGTGCTAGTGGTTTGGTGAGGGAGCAGTTCTTC
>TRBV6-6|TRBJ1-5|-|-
CATGGGPNQPQHF
TGTGCCACTGGGGGGGGGCCCAATCAGCCCCAGCATTTT